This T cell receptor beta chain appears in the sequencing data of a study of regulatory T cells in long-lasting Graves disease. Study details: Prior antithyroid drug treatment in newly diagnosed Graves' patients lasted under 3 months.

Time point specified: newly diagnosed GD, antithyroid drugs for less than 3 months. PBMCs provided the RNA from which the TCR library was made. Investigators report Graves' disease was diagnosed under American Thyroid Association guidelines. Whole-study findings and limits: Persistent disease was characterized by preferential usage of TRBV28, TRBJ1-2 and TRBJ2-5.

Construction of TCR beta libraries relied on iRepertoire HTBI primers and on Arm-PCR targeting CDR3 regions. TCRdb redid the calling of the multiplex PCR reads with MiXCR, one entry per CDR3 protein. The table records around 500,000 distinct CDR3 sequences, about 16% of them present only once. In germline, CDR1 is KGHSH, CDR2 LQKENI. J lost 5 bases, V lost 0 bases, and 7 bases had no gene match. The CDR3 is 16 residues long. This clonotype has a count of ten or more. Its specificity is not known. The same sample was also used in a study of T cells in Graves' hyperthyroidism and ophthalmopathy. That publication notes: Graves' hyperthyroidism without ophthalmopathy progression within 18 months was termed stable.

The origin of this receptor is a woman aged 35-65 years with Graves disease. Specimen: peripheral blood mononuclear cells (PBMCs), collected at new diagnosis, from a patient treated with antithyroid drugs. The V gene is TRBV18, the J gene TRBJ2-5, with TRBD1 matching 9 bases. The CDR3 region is CASSPPLRTGVETQYF. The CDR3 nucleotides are TGTGCCAGCTCACCACCACTCAGGACAGGGGTGGAGACCCAGTACTTC.